The T cell receptor (beta chain) described here comes from a study of tumor and adjacent non-tumor tissue in lung cancer. Three rounds of nested PCR, following a modified ARM-PCR protocol, produced the TCRbeta library. TCRdb itself ran the multiplex PCR reads through MiXCR, one entry per CDR3 protein. The sample lists more than 120,000 distinct CDR3 sequences, around 60% seen once, with over 15% in the top ten. RNA was extracted from bulk tissue without any cell sorting. The sequenced material came from lung tumor tissue. The TCR comes from a man between 60 and 75 years old with small cell lung cancer.

CDR3 DNA: TGCACCACCTCACCTACAGGGTTCGCAGATACGCAGTATTTT. Its protein product is CTTSPTGFADTQYF. The V call is TRBV5-1, the J call TRBJ2-3, with D perhaps TRBD1 (6 bases). CDR3 length: 14 amino acids. The germline V gene has CDR1 SGHRS and CDR2 YFSETQ.